A single sample gave rise to the 14 T cell receptor beta chains below, sequenced in a study of cytomegalovirus exposure and HLA in healthy donors. Use of 60 Vbeta and 13 Jbeta primers characterized the PCR. Sequencing used immunoSEQ multiplex PCR; TCRdb keeps in-frame clones, though not all of them. The sample contains more than 95,000 clones, about a tenth of which appear only once. The specimen was PBMCs. These receptors originate from a man aged 35 to 55 in good health and CMV-seropositive.

The chain couples TRBV6-5 to TRBJ1-1, with D perhaps matching TRBD1 (5 bases). Germline CDR1 and CDR2: MNHEY and SVGAGI. Deletions cut 4 bases from V and 4 bases from J, with 10 bases between. The CDR3 spans 13 residues. CDR3 DNA: TGTGCCAGCAGTTTGGGGCCCGGCACTGAAGCTTTCTTT. It specifies CASSLGPGTEAFF.

In its sample, this clone was seen a few times. V gene TRBV7-8 combines with J gene TRBJ2-3, with no clear D. The V gene lost 1 base and the J gene lost 6 bases, with 20 bases spanning the gap. Germline lookup yields CDR1 SGHVS and CDR2 FQNEAQ. This CDR3 spans 17 amino acids. Here the CDR3 reads CASSLVVSRESSDTQYF. The CDR3, as DNA: TGTGCCAGCAGCTTAGTGGTCTCTAGAGAATCAAGTGATACGCAGTATTTT.

This clone was observed a handful of times. The CDR3 DNA is TGTGCCACTACAGGGGGGGAAGAGACCCAGTACTTC. Protein product: CATTGGEETQYF. The chain joins TRBV15 to TRBJ2-5; tentatively, D is TRBD1 (8 bases). The CDR3 is 12 residues long. Germline V gene lookup returns CDR1 LNHNV and CDR2 YYDKDF (reference sequence). The germline V and J ends were trimmed by 9 bases and 3 bases, with 11 bases remaining between them.

This clone turned up a few times. The chain uses TRBV27 and TRBJ2-3, with 12 bases aligning to TRBD2. Trimming removed 6 bases from V and 5 bases from J; junction bases left unmatched: 12. Germline CDR1 reads MNHEY; CDR2 reads SMNVEV (reference sequence). The CDR3 runs 17 residues. The CDR3 is CASSLIGLAGNLDTQYF. The CDR3 bases are TGTGCCAGCAGCCTAATCGGACTAGCGGGGAATTTAGATACGCAGTATTTT.

In its sample, this clone was seen a few times. V gene TRBV25-1 combines with J gene TRBJ2-5; 10 nucleotides agree with TRBD2. The CDR3 is made up of 16 amino acids. Germline loops: CDR1 MGHDK, CDR2 SYGVNS. Losses at the gene ends were 9 bases for V and 4 bases for J; bases not matched to a gene: 14. Here the CDR3 DNA reads TGTGCCAGTCATGGGGGGGAGCGGGAGGGCCCAGAGACCCAGTACTTC. As protein: CASHGGEREGPETQYF.

The chain joins TRBV5-1 to TRBJ1-2; D is possibly TRBD1 (5 bases). V was trimmed by 4 bases and J by 3 bases, leaving 16 bases between them. CDR1 and CDR2 from the germline V gene are SGHRS and YFSETQ. CDR3 length equals 15 residues. CDR3 sequence reads: CASSLLQGKDYGYTF. The CDR3 nucleotides read TGCGCCAGCAGCCTACTCCAGGGAAAAGACTATGGCTACACCTTC. Supplemented by reference TRBV5-1 and TRBJ1-2, the full variable domain reads KAGVTQTPRYLIKTRGQQVTLSCSPISGHRSVSWYQQTPGQGLQFLFEYFSETQRNKGNFPGRFSGRQFSNSRSEMNVSTLELGDSALYLCASSLLQGKDYGYTFGSGTRLTVV.

The chain uses TRBV10-3 and TRBJ1-3; no reliable D call. This CDR3 comprises 15 residues. Trimming removed 1 base from V and 4 bases from J, with 11 bases in between. CDR1 ENHRY and CDR2 SYGVKD come from the germline V gene. The CDR3 DNA sequence: TGTGCCATCAGTGAGTATGCAGGTAACGGAAACACCATATATTTT. Its protein product is CAISEYAGNGNTIYF.

This clone was seen a few times. This chain joins TRBV18 and TRBJ1-5; unclear D gene. The CDR3 covers 12 residues. Germline CDR1 is KGHSH and CDR2 is LQKENI. V dropped 3 bases and J dropped 7 bases, with 7 bases sitting between them. CDR3 residues: CASSPDSQPQHF. CDR3 DNA sequence: TGTGCCAGCTCACCGGATAGCCAGCCCCAGCATTTT.

This clone has ten or more counts. V gene TRBV4-1 combines with J gene TRBJ2-1; 10 bases are shared with TRBD2. This CDR3 is built from 16 residues. Germline CDR1 MGHRA, CDR2 YSYEKL. V lost 0 bases to trimming and J lost 6 bases; unmatched junction nucleotides: 5. CDR3 sequence: CASSQDPGLASNEQFF. The CDR3 DNA sequence: TGCGCCAGCAGCCAAGACCCGGGACTAGCGTCCAATGAGCAGTTCTTC.

This clone appeared a few times. The chain has TRBV13 and TRBJ2-7; no clear D gene. V lost 5 bases, J lost 4 bases, and 12 bases lay in between. The CDR3 has 13 amino acids. Germline V CDR1 and CDR2: PRHDT, FYEKMQ (reference sequence). As DNA, the CDR3 is TGTGCCAGCAGCCCTATCGGTAGTTACGAGCAGTACTTC. This translates into CASSPIGSYEQYF.

This clone was seen a handful of times. The V call is TRBV4-3, the J call TRBJ2-3; 10 bases agree with TRBD1. J gave up 4 bases and V 0 bases, and 4 bases lay outside the gene matches. The CDR3 covers 16 residues. Germline V gives CDR1 LGHNA, CDR2 YSLEER. The CDR3 DNA sequence: TGCGCCAGCAGCCAAGATAAAGGACAGGGGGCAGATACGCAGTATTTT. Translation gives CASSQDKGQGADTQYF.

The V gene is TRBV5-6, the J gene TRBJ2-6; 11 bases fit TRBD2. The V gene's germline CDR1 is SGHDT and CDR2 YYEEEE. This CDR3 has 19 residues. With V trimmed by 3 bases and J by 0 bases, 8 bases remained unmatched. The CDR3 bases are TGTGCCAGCAGCTACCTCGGACTAGCGGGTAACTCTGGGGCCAACGTCCTGACTTTC. Translated, it gives CASSYLGLAGNSGANVLTF.

This clone has just a few counts. This CDR3 reads CASSLASSGDTQYF. The CDR3 DNA reads TGCGCCAGCAGCCTCGCTTCTAGCGGAGATACGCAGTATTTT. The V gene is TRBV4-1, the J gene TRBJ2-3; 7 nucleotides agree with TRBD2. V trimming: 4 bases; J trimming: 5 bases; junction bases outside the gene matches: 6. CDR1 is MGHRA, CDR2 YSYEKL, per germline. The CDR3 runs to 14 residues.

The sample holds a few counts of this clone. The rearrangement links TRBV10-3 to TRBJ2-5; no reliable D call. The J call may be in error: the DNA end matches TRBJ2-7 better. This CDR3 contains 13 residues. Germline-derived CDR1 and CDR2 are ENHRY and SYGVKD. This CDR3 reads CAIRQNLDYEQYF. In DNA, the CDR3 is TGTGCCATCCGGCAGAACCTAGACTACGAGCAGTACTTC.